This T cell receptor (beta chain) was recorded in a study of shared clonotypes between healthy human individuals. As for the study in general: The people who gave samples were a couple of women and three men aged 18 to 49.

As concerns this clone: Its antigen is not identified.

Study outcomes and limitations: When naive CD4 clonotypes were compared across a few donors, around 5% were shared.

Deep was the level at which the assay was run. Measured with immunoSEQ multiplex PCR; TCRdb has only the in-frame clones, and not every one. The table includes a few million clones, roughly 90% detected once. Germline CDR1 and CDR2: SGHTA and FQGNSA. The CDR3 covers 15 residues. V was cut by 5 bases and J by 4 bases, with 17 bases left in between. The V gene is TRBV7-2, the J gene TRBJ1-2; D remains ambiguous. The receptor comes from a man between 18 and 35 years old in good health. Some clones in this sample may be carry-over from other donors' samples. Sequenced: naive CD4+ T cells from PBMCs. Subset here: CD45RA+ positively selected. The CDR3 protein is CASSLSPGETYGYTF. In nucleotides, the CDR3 is TGTGCCAGCAGCCTATCCCCGGGAGAAACCTATGGCTACACCTTC.